The present T cell receptor (beta chain) was sequenced within a study of T cell repertoires in cytomegalovirus infection. The study's findings and limits: CMV-specific HLA-C-restricted TCR beta clonotypes dominated the ex vivo response.

TCRdb re-analysed the reads in MiXCR, keeping a single row per CDR3 protein. The repertoire consists of approximately 1,000,000 distinct CDR3 sequences, with roughly a third occurring once and the leading ten covering 13%. Germline CDR1 SGHDN, CDR2 FVKESK. Unmatched junction bases numbered 7, after V lost 2 bases and J lost 4 bases. The CDR3 consists of 15 residues. Points on this clonotype: The antigen is not known.

The chain recombines TRBV14 with TRBJ1-1, with 7 nucleotides matching TRBD1. This TCR was recovered from a human donor in good health (CMV status not recorded). Some clones in this sample may be carry-over from other donors' samples. The sequencing here drew on cultured CD8+ T cells from PBMCs, taken from culture after CMV antigen stimulation. CDR3 coding DNA: TGTGCCAGCAGCCAATTGACAGGGATGTTCACTGAAGCTTTCTTT. This gives the protein CASSQLTGMFTEAFF.